This T cell receptor beta chain emerged from a study of shared clonotypes between healthy human individuals. Replicate PCRs from sorted subsets contained approximately 190 ng DNA, which is around 29,000 T cell genomes. Produced via immunoSEQ multiplex PCR; TCRdb's table is partial and in-frame only. This sample carries 2 million to 2.5 million clones, just under 95% of them seen once, and the ten largest clones take approximately 0.4%. The CDR3 consists of 13 residues. The J segment lost 4 bases and the V segment lost 6 bases, leaving 2 bases of the junction unmatched. Germline V lookup: CDR1 ENHRY, CDR2 SYGVKD. Healthy HIV-negative adults with no recent acute infections or vaccinations were recruited as donors.

Sequenced: naive CD4+ T cells from PBMCs. Subset specified: CD45RA+ positively selected. The chain combines TRBV10-3 with TRBJ2-5; 10 bases are shared with TRBD2. This TCR derives from a man between 18 and 35 years old in good health. Some clones in this sample may be carry-over from other donors' samples. The CDR3 DNA reads as TGTGCCATCAGGTCTAGCGGGAGAGAGACCCAGTACTTC. Encoded protein: CAIRSSGRETQYF.